This is a list of T cell receptor beta chains from one sample in a study of blood T cell repertoires in COVID-19. TCRdb's copy holds only in-frame clones and misses some; the assay was immunoSEQ multiplex PCR. The table records 99,000 or so clones, roughly nine tenths of them present only once. Sequences were obtained from peripheral blood. These receptors originate from a human donor in a cohort sampled during active COVID-19. The CDR3 runs from the conserved cysteine through the conserved F or W. The order of the fields is V gene, J gene, D gene, CDR3 length, clone size, CDR3 protein, CDR3 DNA. The D gene is left open where the match is weak. Size tells how often a clone was seen (once, few, many) or the class of an expanded clone, and some rows leave it out.

V gene: TRBV2
J gene: TRBJ1-6
D gene: TRBD1
CDR3 length: 14
clone size: -
CDR3 protein: CASGRTGYDSPLHF
CDR3 DNA: TGTGCCAGCGGGCGGACAGGGTACGATTCACCCCTCCACTTT

V gene: TRBV6-5
J gene: TRBJ1-6
D gene: -
CDR3 length: 14
clone size: -
CDR3 protein: CASTASQGNSPLHF
CDR3 DNA: TGTGCCAGCACCGCATCTCAGGGAAATTCACCCCTCCACTTT

V gene: TRBV18
J gene: TRBJ2-3
D gene: TRBD2
CDR3 length: 15
clone size: -
CDR3 protein: CASSPPEASGEAQYF
CDR3 DNA: TGTGCCAGCTCACCACCGGAGGCTAGCGGGGAGGCGCAGTATTTT

V gene: TRBV4-1
J gene: TRBJ1-4
D gene: -
CDR3 length: 15
clone size: -
CDR3 protein: CASSHNRASNEKLFF
CDR3 DNA: TGCGCCAGCAGCCACAACAGGGCCTCTAATGAAAAACTGTTTTTT

V gene: TRBV6-2/TRBV6-3
J gene: TRBJ2-7
D gene: TRBD1
CDR3 length: 16
clone size: -
CDR3 protein: CASSYSRTGGTYEQYF
CDR3 DNA: TGTGCCAGCAGTTACTCAAGGACAGGGGGGACCTACGAGCAGTACTTC

V gene: TRBV29-1
J gene: TRBJ2-1
D gene: TRBD2
CDR3 length: 13
clone size: -
CDR3 protein: CSVTGGPSQEQFF
CDR3 DNA: TGCAGCGTCACGGGAGGGCCGTCGCAAGAGCAGTTCTTC

V gene: TRBV9
J gene: TRBJ1-2
D gene: TRBD1
CDR3 length: 16
clone size: -
CDR3 protein: CASSPKDRALNYGYTF
CDR3 DNA: TGTGCCAGCAGCCCAAAGGACAGGGCCCTTAACTATGGCTACACCTTC

V gene: TRBV7-9
J gene: TRBJ2-5
D gene: TRBD2
CDR3 length: 16
clone size: -
CDR3 protein: CASSFWGLAGVETQYF
CDR3 DNA: TGTGCCAGCAGCTTCTGGGGACTAGCGGGAGTAGAGACCCAGTACTTC

V gene: TRBV18
J gene: TRBJ1-5
D gene: -
CDR3 length: 14
clone size: -
CDR3 protein: CASSPQGDNQPQHF
CDR3 DNA: TGTGCCAGCTCACCACAAGGAGACAATCAGCCCCAGCATTTT

V gene: TRBV18
J gene: TRBJ2-5
D gene: -
CDR3 length: 14
clone size: -
CDR3 protein: CASSPTEGLETQYF
CDR3 DNA: TGTGCCAGCTCACCAACCGAGGGCTTGGAGACCCAGTACTTC

V gene: TRBV5-6
J gene: TRBJ1-4
D gene: -
CDR3 length: 15
clone size: once
CDR3 protein: CASSLAGAGDEKLFF
CDR3 DNA: TGTGCCAGCAGCTTGGCCGGGGCAGGGGACGAAAAACTGTTTTTT

V gene: TRBV6-2/TRBV6-3
J gene: TRBJ2-2
D gene: TRBD2
CDR3 length: 16
clone size: -
CDR3 protein: CASSYLGLAATGELFF
CDR3 DNA: TGTGCCAGCAGTTACTTAGGACTAGCTGCCACCGGGGAGCTGTTTTTT

V gene: TRBV6-4
J gene: TRBJ1-1
D gene: -
CDR3 length: 13
clone size: few
CDR3 protein: CASSSDRGTEAFF
CDR3 DNA: TGTGCCAGCAGTTCGGACCGGGGGACTGAAGCTTTCTTT